The 19 T cell receptor beta chains given below trace back to one sample, sequenced in a study of regulatory T cells in long-lasting Graves disease. With iRepertoire HTBI primers and Arm-PCR of CDR3 regions, TCR beta libraries were built. Each CDR3 protein gets one entry after TCRdb re-called the multiplex PCR reads with MiXCR. In the table there are roughly 560,000 distinct CDR3 sequences, about 15% of which are singletons. The time point: newly diagnosed GD, antithyroid drugs for less than 3 months. The TCR library was made from RNA that had been extracted from PBMCs in TRIzol. The sample was also reused in another study, on T cells in Graves' hyperthyroidism and ophthalmopathy.

Sequenced material: peripheral blood mononuclear cells (PBMCs), taken at new diagnosis, from a patient treated with antithyroid drugs. The receptors stem from a woman aged 35 to 59 with Graves disease.

This clonotype was found a few times. V is TRBV10-3 and J is TRBJ1-1; tentative D call: TRBD1 (5 bases). Germline V gene data show CDR1 as ENHRY and CDR2 as SYGVKD. CDR3 length equals 13 residues. The ends were cut back, 0 bases at V and 6 bases at J, with 8 bases in the middle. CDR3 in DNA: TGTGCCATCAGTGAGTCGGGCAGGGCTGAAGCTTTCTTT. It is translated as CAISESGRAEAFF.

This clonotype was picked up many times. CDR3 loop: CASSQETAYNEQFF. The CDR3 DNA reads TGTGCCAGCAGCCAAGAGACGGCCTACAATGAGCAGTTCTTC. This sequence joins TRBV3-1 and TRBJ2-1; D is undetermined. CDR3 size: 14 residues. Germline CDR1 and CDR2: LGHDT and YNNKEL (reference sequence). Trimming left V 0 bases short and J 2 bases short, with 5 bases between.

This clonotype was recorded many times. This chain joins TRBV18 and TRBJ1-4; no definite D call. V was clipped by 5 bases and J by 0 bases, with 10 bases between them. CDR3 length: 15 amino acids. The germline gives CDR1 KGHSH, CDR2 LQKENI. The CDR3 region is CASSSQVTTNEKLFF. As DNA, the CDR3 is TGTGCCAGCTCATCCCAAGTGACAACTAATGAAAAACTGTTTTTT.

The table lists this clonotype with a few counts. The chain uses TRBV19 and TRBJ2-3; D unclear. The germline V gene has CDR1 LNHDA and CDR2 SQIVND (reference sequence). This CDR3 contains 14 residues. Trimming removed 7 bases from V and 2 bases from J, with 13 bases in between. CDR3 sequence: CASTPGTPTDTQYF. CDR3 DNA: TGTGCCAGTACCCCCGGTACTCCCACAGATACGCAGTATTTT.

J is TRBJ2-5 and V is TRBV20-1; tentative D call: TRBD1 (6 bases). CDR1 and CDR2 from the germline V gene are DFQATT and SNEGSKA (reference sequence). Trimming pared 3 bases from V and 5 bases from J, leaving 19 bases between. This CDR3 region has 15 residues. CDR3 sequence reads: CSASKGGETRETQYF. CDR3 in DNA: TGCAGTGCTAGTAAAGGGGGAGAAACGAGGGAGACCCAGTACTTC.

In this sample, this clonotype turned up a few times. J is TRBJ1-3 and V is TRBV30; D perhaps matches TRBD1 (5 bases). Per germline, CDR1 GTSNPN and CDR2 SVGIG (reference sequence). This CDR3 has 17 residues. V lost 2 bases and J 2 bases, leaving 19 bases between the germline ends. CDR3 DNA sequence: TGTGCCTGGAGTCCCCCGCCCCTCTCGGGGGCTGGAAACACCATATATTTT. Encoded protein: CAWSPPPLSGAGNTIYF.

J is TRBJ2-2 and V is TRBV7-9; D uncertain. V was trimmed by 3 bases and J by 5 bases, leaving 4 bases between them. Germline V lookup: CDR1 SEHNR, CDR2 FQNEAQ (reference sequence). This CDR3 comprises 12 residues. CDR3 loop: CASSFLTGELFF. The CDR3 DNA is TGTGCCAGCAGCTTTCTGACCGGGGAGCTGTTTTTT.

This clonotype was picked up many times. The chain carries TRBV7-6 and TRBJ2-3; no reliable D call. Germline lookup yields CDR1 SGHVS and CDR2 FNYEAQ. CDR3 size: 15 residues. V lost 6 bases and J lost 0, with 13 bases in between. CDR3 in DNA: TGTGCCAGCAGAGCTACCGTTCTTAGCACAGATACGCAGTATTTT. Protein: CASRATVLSTDTQYF.

In this sample, this clonotype turned up many times. The rearrangement links TRBV7-8 to TRBJ1-4, with 9 bases matching TRBD1. Germline V lookup: CDR1 SGHVS, CDR2 FQNEAQ. With V trimmed by 5 bases and J by 9 bases, 7 bases remained unmatched. The CDR3 spans 14 residues. The CDR3 is CASSPQGAWKKLFF. CDR3 DNA: TGTGCCAGCAGCCCACAGGGGGCTTGGAAAAAACTGTTTTTT.

This rearrangement joins TRBV10-1 to TRBJ1-2; unclear D gene. The CDR3 runs 15 residues. Trimming stripped 5 bases from V and 0 bases from J, with 13 bases between. CDR1 WNHNN and CDR2 SYGVQD come from the germline V gene (reference sequence). CDR3 loop: CASSSGFSSNYGYTF. The DNA for the CDR3 is TGCGCCAGCAGTTCGGGGTTCAGTTCTAACTATGGCTACACCTTC.

The chain joins TRBV12-5 to TRBJ2-7, with D possibly being TRBD1 (5 bases). Germline V gene data show CDR1 as LGHNT and CDR2 as FRNRAP. The CDR3 sequence is 15 residues long. V lost 6 bases and J 2 bases, leaving 17 bases between the germline ends. CDR3 in amino acids: CASGSDSSLPYEQYF. In DNA form, the CDR3 reads TGTGCTAGTGGCTCCGACAGTTCTCTACCCTACGAGCAGTACTTC.

The sample holds many counts of this clonotype. This sequence joins TRBV28 and TRBJ1-1; no firm D call. CDR1 and CDR2 from the germline V gene are MDHEN and SYDVKM. The CDR3 is 12 amino acids. V was shortened by 6 bases and J by 11 bases, with 16 bases between the two germline ends. The CDR3 here is CASSQGSLKAFF. The CDR3 nucleotides are TGTGCCAGCAGCCAAGGGAGTCTTAAGGCTTTCTTT.

The table lists this clonotype with many counts. This rearrangement joins TRBV2 to TRBJ1-5, with D perhaps matching TRBD1 (5 bases). Trimming shortened V by 7 bases and J by 5 bases, and 21 bases separated the two germline ends. Germline-derived CDR1 and CDR2 are SNHLY and FYNNEI. This CDR3 region has 16 residues. The CDR3 bases are TGTGCCAGCACCGCGGCGCCGCCAGGGTCCTATCAGCCCCAGCATTTT. Residues: CASTAAPPGSYQPQHF.

This clonotype showed up just a few times. This sequence joins TRBV27 and TRBJ1-1; 7 positions match TRBD1. V shed 6 bases, J shed 1 base, and the junction held 2 bases outside the gene matches. The CDR3 sequence is 13 residues long. Germline CDR1 MNHEY, CDR2 SMNVEV (reference sequence). The CDR3 here is CASSNRGNTEAFF. The CDR3 region has the DNA TGTGCCAGCAGCAACAGGGGGAACACTGAAGCTTTCTTT.

In this sample, this clonotype turned up many times. The chain couples TRBV28 to TRBJ2-7; 7 bases are a match to TRBD1. Germline-derived CDR1 and CDR2 are MDHEN and SYDVKM. Trimming removed 9 bases from V and 4 bases from J; junction bases left unmatched: 12. CDR3 size: 14 residues. The DNA for the CDR3 is TGTGCCAGTTCCAGACAGGGCGAGGCGTACGAGCAGTACTTC. Its protein product is CASSRQGEAYEQYF.

This clonotype was counted between two and nine times. The rearrangement joins TRBV7-3 to TRBJ1-2, with TRBD1 identical over 7 bases. The CDR3 is 15 residues long. Germline lookup yields CDR1 SGHTA and CDR2 FQGTGA. V shed 0 bases and J 3 bases; nucleotides not matched to a gene: 4. DNA for the CDR3: TGTGCCAGCAGCTTAACCGGAACAGGGGACTATGGCTACACCTTC. It is translated as CASSLTGTGDYGYTF.

The chain joins TRBV7-2 to TRBJ2-2, with D uncertain. Deletions cut 5 bases from V and 6 bases from J, with 19 bases between. This CDR3 is built from 16 residues. Germline V CDR1 and CDR2: SGHTA, FQGNSA. The CDR3 sequence is CASSRIYTRHPGELFF. In DNA, the CDR3 is TGTGCCAGCAGCCGTATTTATACTCGGCACCCCGGGGAGCTGTTTTTT. Supplemented by reference TRBV7-2 and TRBJ2-2, the full variable domain reads GAGVSQSPSNKVTEKGKDVELRCDPISGHTALYWYRQSLGQGLEFLIYFQGNSAPDKSGLPSDRFSAERTGGSVSTLTIQRTQQEDSAVYLCASSRIYTRHPGELFFGEGSRLTVL.

V is TRBV20-1 and J is TRBJ2-2; D may correspond to TRBD1 or TRBD2 (5 bases each). The CDR3 contains 14 residues. The germline V gene encodes CDR1 DFQATT and CDR2 SNEGSKA (reference sequence). With 3 bases removed from V and 6 bases from J, the gap between germline ends came to 14 bases. Written as DNA, the CDR3 is TGCAGTGCTAGCGGCTGGCGAGGGGCCGGGGAGCTGTTTTTT. This gives the protein CSASGWRGAGELFF.

This clonotype has more than one count but fewer than ten. The chain recombines TRBV6-1 with TRBJ1-3; D is possibly TRBD1 (6 bases). The V gene's germline CDR1 is MNHNS and CDR2 SASEGT. V gave up 7 bases and J gave up 0 bases, with 10 bases separating them. The length of the CDR3 is 14 residues. CDR3 nucleotide sequence: TGTGCCAGCATCGAGGACAGCTCTGGAAACACCATATATTTT. Translated, it gives CASIEDSSGNTIYF.